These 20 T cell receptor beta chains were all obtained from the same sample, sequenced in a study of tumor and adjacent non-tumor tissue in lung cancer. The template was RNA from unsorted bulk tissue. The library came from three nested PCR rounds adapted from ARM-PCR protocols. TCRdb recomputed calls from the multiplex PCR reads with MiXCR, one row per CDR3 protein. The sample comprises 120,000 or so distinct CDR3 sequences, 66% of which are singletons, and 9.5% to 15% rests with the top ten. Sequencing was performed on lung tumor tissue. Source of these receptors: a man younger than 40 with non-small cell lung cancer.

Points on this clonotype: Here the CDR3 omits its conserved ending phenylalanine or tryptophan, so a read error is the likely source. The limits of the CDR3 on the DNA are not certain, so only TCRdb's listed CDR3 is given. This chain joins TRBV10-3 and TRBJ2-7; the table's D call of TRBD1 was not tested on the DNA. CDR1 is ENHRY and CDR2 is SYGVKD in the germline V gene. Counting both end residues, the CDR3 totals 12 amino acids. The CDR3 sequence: CAIGASGYEQYL.

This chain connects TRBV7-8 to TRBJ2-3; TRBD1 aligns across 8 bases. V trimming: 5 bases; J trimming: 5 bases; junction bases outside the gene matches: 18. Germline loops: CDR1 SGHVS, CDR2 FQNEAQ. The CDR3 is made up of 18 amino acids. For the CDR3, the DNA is TGTGCCAGCAGCCCTTACTTTCGGACAGGGAGAGACGGAGATACGCAGTATTTT. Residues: CASSPYFRTGRDGDTQYF. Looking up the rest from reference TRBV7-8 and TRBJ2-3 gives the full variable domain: GAGVSQSPRYKVAKRGQDVALRCDPISGHVSLFWYQQALGQGPEFLTYFQNEAQLDKSGLPSDRFFAERPEGSVSTLKIQRTQQEDSAVYLCASSPYFRTGRDGDTQYFGPGTRLTVL.

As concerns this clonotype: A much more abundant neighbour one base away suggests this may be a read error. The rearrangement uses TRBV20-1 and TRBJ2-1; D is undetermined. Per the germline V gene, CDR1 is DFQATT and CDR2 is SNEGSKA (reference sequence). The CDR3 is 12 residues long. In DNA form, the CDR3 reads TGCAGTGCTCCTGTCAGCCTCAATCAGCAGTTCTTC. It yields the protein CSAPVSLNQQFF.

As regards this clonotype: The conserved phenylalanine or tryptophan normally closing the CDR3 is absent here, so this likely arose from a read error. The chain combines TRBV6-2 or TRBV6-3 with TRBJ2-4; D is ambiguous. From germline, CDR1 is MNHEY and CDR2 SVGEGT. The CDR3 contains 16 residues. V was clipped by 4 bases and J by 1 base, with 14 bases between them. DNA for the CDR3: TGTGCCAGCAGTTCCTCCCCCTTGGGTGCCAAAAACATTCAGTACTAC. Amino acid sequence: CASSSSPLGAKNIQYY.

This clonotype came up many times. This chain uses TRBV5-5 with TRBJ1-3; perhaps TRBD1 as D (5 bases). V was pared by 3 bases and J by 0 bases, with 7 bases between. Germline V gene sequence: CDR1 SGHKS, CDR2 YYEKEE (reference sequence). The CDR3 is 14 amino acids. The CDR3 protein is CASSYGGSGNTIYF. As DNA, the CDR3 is TGTGCCAGCAGCTACGGGGGCTCTGGAAACACCATATATTTT.

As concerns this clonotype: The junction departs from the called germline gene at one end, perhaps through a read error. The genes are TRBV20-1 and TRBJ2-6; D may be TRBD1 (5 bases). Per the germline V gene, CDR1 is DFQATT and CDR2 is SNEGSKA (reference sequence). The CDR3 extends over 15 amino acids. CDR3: CSDRGQNSGANVLTF. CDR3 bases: TGCAGTGATAGAGGCCAGAATTCTGGGGCCAATGTCCTGACTTTC.

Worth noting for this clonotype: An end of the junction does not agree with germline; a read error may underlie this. The CDR3 DNA reads as TGTGCTAGCAGTTTCGGGACGTACTATGGCTACACCTTC. It encodes CASSFGTYYGYTF. The chain combines TRBV12-3 or TRBV12-4 with TRBJ1-2; a possible D gene is TRBD1 (5 bases). The CDR3 runs to 13 residues.

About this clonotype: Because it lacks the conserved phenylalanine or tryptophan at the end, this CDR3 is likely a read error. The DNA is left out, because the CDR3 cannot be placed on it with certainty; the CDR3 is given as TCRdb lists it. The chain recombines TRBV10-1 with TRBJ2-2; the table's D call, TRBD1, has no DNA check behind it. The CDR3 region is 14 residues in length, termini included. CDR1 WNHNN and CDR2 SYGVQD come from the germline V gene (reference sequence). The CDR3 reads CASTDRMNTGELFY.

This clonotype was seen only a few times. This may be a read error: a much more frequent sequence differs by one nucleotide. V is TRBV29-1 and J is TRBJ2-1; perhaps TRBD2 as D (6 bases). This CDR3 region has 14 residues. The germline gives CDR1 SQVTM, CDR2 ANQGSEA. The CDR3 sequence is CSGSGLLAYNEQSF. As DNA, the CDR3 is TGCAGCGGGTCGGGACTGTTGGCCTACAATGAGCAGTCCTTC.

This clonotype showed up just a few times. CDR3 in DNA: TGTGCCAGCAGTTTTGGAGGTTCACGAGGCTACACCTTC. This translates into CASSFGGSRGYTF. This sequence joins TRBV12-3 or TRBV12-4 and TRBJ1-2, with D hard to call. The germline V and J ends were trimmed by 3 bases and 8 bases, with 13 bases remaining between them. The CDR3 has 13 amino acids.

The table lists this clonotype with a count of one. CDR3 nucleotide sequence: TGCAGTGTGGTGCAGGAGGCATGGCAGCCCCAGCATTTT. Translated, it gives CSVVQEAWQPQHF. The chain uses TRBV20-1 and TRBJ1-5, with no clear D. Trimming took 7 bases from V and 7 from J, leaving 17 bases between them. This CDR3 comprises 13 residues. CDR1 DFQATT and CDR2 SNEGSKA come from the germline V gene (reference sequence).

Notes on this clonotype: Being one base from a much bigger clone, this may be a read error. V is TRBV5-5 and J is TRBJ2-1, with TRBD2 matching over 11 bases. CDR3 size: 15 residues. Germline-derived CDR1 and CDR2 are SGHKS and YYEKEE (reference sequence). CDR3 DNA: TGTACCAGCAGCTTGGAGACTAGCGGGATTAGTGAGCAGTTCTTC. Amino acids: CTSSLETSGISEQFF.

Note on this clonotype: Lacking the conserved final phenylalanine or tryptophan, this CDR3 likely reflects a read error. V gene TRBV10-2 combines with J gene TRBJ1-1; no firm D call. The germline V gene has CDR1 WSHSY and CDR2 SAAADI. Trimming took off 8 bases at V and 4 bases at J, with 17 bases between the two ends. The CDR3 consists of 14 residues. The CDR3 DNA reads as TGCGCCAGCTGTGTAGAGTCGGGGATCACTGAAGCTTTCCTT. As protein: CASCVESGITEAFL.

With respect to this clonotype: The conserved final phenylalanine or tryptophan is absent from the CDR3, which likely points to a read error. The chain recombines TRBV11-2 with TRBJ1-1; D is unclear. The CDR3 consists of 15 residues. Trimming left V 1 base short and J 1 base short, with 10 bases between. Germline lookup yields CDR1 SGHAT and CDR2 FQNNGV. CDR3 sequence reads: CASSLGAGWNTEAFV. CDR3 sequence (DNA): TGTGCCAGCAGCTTAGGGGCAGGATGGAACACTGAAGCTTTCGTT.

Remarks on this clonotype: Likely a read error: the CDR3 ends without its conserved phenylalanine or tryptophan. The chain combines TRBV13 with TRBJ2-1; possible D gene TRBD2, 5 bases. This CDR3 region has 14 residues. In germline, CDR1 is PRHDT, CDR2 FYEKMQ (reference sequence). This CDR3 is CASSLAQTYNEQFL. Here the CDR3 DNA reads TGTGCTAGCAGCTTAGCGCAGACCTACAATGAGCAGTTCCTC.

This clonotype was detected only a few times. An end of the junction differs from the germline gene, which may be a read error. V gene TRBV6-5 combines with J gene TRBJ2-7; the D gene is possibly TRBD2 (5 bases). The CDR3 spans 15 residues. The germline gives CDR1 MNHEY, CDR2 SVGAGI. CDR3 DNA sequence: TGTACCAGCAGTTCTAGGGCGGGTCGGCTAGACGAGCAGTACTTC. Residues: CTSSSRAGRLDEQYF.

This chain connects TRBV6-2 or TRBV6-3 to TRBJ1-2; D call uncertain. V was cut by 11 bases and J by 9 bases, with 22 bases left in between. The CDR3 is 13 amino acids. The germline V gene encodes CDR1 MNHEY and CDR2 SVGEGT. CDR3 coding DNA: TGTGCCGGCTATCGCTCCGCGGGAGATAGCTACACCTTC. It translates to CAGYRSAGDSYTF.

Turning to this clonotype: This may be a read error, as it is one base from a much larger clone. The CDR3: CSVTTDSQEYEQYF. The CDR3 DNA sequence: TGCAGCGTTACCACGGACTCGCAGGAGTACGAGCAGTACTTC. This chain links TRBV29-1 with TRBJ2-7; perhaps TRBD2 as D (5 bases). Trimming removed 5 bases from V and 4 bases from J, with 18 bases in between. The CDR3 is made up of 14 amino acids. The germline CDR1 and CDR2 sequences are SQVTM and ANQGSEA.

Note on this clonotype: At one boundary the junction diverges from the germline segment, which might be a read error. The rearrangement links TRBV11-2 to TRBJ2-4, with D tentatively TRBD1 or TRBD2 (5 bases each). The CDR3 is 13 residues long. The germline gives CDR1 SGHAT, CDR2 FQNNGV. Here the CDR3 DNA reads TGTGTTAGCAGCATAACAGGAGGAAACATTCAGTATTTC. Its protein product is CVSSITGGNIQYF.

CDR3 sequence (DNA): TGCGCCAGTAGGGCAGCGGGAGTAGGGAGCGGGGAGCTGTTTTTT. Protein sequence: CASRAAGVGSGELFF. This chain links TRBV10-2 with TRBJ2-2, with TRBD2 matching 8 bases. CDR1 WSHSY and CDR2 SAAADI come from the germline V gene. CDR3 length: 15 amino acids. The V segment lost 9 bases and the J segment 7 bases; nucleotides outside the gene matches: 13.